The TCR beta chain described here comes from a study of T cell responses to AZD1222 COVID-19 vaccine. Whole-study findings and limits: No repertoire was sampled before or during the peak T cell response, only after it. Across the whole spike, CD4 TCRs peaked at regions 160-218 and 743-854. Among those given AZD1222, only five or six were seropositive at baseline. The reported proportion of spike-specific TCRs targeting unmutated variant regions was nearly half.

Trimming left V 5 bases short and J 3 bases short, with 12 bases between. This CDR3 region has 14 residues. CDR1 is SGHVS and CDR2 is FQNEAQ in the germline V gene. Generated by immunoSEQ multiplex PCR, the TCRdb table keeps only in-frame clones and is missing some. This table has approximately 100,000 clones, 87% appearing once. A note on this clone: Its specificity is not known.

This sequence was found in an adult who received the AZD1222 COVID-19 vaccine. The chain carries TRBV7-8 and TRBJ2-3, with a possible D match to TRBD1 (7 bases). Sequencing was performed on peripheral blood, taken 28 days after the second AZD1222 dose. DNA for the CDR3: TGTGCCAGCAGCAGACAGGGAGGTACAGATACGCAGTATTTT. Translating gives CASSRQGGTDTQYF. The full variable domain, rest sourced from reference TRBV7-8 and TRBJ2-3, is GAGVSQSPRYKVAKRGQDVALRCDPISGHVSLFWYQQALGQGPEFLTYFQNEAQLDKSGLPSDRFFAERPEGSVSTLKIQRTQQEDSAVYLCASSRQGGTDTQYFGPGTRLTVL.